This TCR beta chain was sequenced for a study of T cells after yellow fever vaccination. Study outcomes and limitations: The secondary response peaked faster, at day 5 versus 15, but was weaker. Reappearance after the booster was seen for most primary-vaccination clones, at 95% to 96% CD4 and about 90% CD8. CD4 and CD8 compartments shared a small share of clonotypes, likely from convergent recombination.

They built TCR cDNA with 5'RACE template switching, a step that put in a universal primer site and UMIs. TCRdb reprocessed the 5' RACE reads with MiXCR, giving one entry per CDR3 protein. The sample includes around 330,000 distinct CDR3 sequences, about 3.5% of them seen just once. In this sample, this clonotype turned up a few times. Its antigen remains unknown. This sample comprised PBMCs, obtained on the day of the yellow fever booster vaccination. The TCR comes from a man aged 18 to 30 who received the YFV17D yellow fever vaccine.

Written as DNA, the CDR3 is TGTGCCAGCAGTCTGGGACAATTTAGCAATCAGCCCCAGCATTTT. Encoded protein: CASSLGQFSNQPQHF. The chain uses TRBV12-3 or TRBV12-4 and TRBJ1-5; TRBD1 might be the D (6 bases). V was trimmed by 5 bases and J by 0 bases, leaving 11 bases between them. The CDR3 covers 15 residues.